Each of the 7 T cell receptor beta chains below was sequenced from the same sample in a study of blood T cell repertoires in COVID-19 (dated by TCRdb to between 2020 and 2021). Library preparation used the immunoSEQ multiplex PCR assay. TCRdb's version of the immuneACCESS table is confined to in-frame rearrangements and falls short of the full clone set. An unresolved V gene accounts for under half of the shortfall where checked; the remainder is of unknown origin. The table for this sample lists about 120,000 clones; 81% of them were counted only once. In total, the top ten clones hold 3.8% of the sample. What was sequenced was peripheral blood. All receptors come from a woman aged 45-60 years with acute or convalescent COVID-19.

This clone showed up just once. The genes are TRBV6-1 and TRBJ2-4, with 8 bases that match TRBD1. CDR1 and CDR2 (germline): MNHNS, SASEGT. The CDR3 contains 15 residues. V lost 0 bases to trimming and J lost 6 bases; unmatched junction nucleotides: 4. CDR3: CASSEALGQGNIQYF. Written as DNA, the CDR3 is TGTGCCAGCAGTGAAGCGCTAGGACAGGGAAACATTCAGTACTTC.

The chain uses TRBV5-1 and TRBJ1-1; 7 bases agree with TRBD1. Germline CDR1 and CDR2: SGHRS and YFSETQ. The CDR3 extends over 19 amino acids. The J segment lost 2 bases and the V segment lost 5 bases, leaving 21 bases of the junction unmatched. CDR3 region: CASRALVTGTPDPNTEAFF. CDR3 nucleotide sequence: TGCGCCAGCAGGGCCCTTGTGACAGGGACACCTGACCCAAACACTGAAGCTTTCTTT.

V usage is TRBV5-1 and J usage is TRBJ1-2, with D unresolved. The germline CDR1 and CDR2 sequences are SGHRS and YFSETQ. This CDR3 spans 14 amino acids. V was trimmed by 0 bases and J by 6 bases, leaving 12 bases between them. The CDR3 DNA is TGCGCCAGCAGCTTGGGCCAGGTTTTAGATGGCTACACCTTC. This translates into CASSLGQVLDGYTF.

Of note for this clone: Other DNA sequences in the same sample also yield this CDR3. V and J are TRBV4-2 and TRBJ2-1; 11 bases map to TRBD2. V was pared by 3 bases and J by 4 bases, with 5 bases of the junction left unmatched. Germline loops: CDR1 LGHNA, CDR2 YNFKEQ. The CDR3 spans 16 residues. This chain's CDR3 is CASSQATSGSYNEQFF. The DNA of the CDR3 is TGTGCCAGCAGCCAGGCCACTAGCGGGAGTTACAATGAGCAGTTCTTC.

V gene TRBV5-1 combines with J gene TRBJ2-1; the match to TRBD2 covers 9 bases. Germline V gives CDR1 SGHRS, CDR2 YFSETQ. There are 16 residues in the CDR3. The J segment lost 8 bases and the V segment lost 4 bases, leaving 13 bases of the junction unmatched. The CDR3 spells CASSKGTSSTIDEQFF. In DNA form, the CDR3 reads TGCGCCAGCAGCAAAGGGACTAGCAGTACTATCGATGAGCAGTTCTTC.

The rearrangement uses TRBV3-1 (or the pseudogene TRBV3-2) and TRBJ1-1; 7 bases align to TRBD1. The trim removed 0 bases at V and 1 base at J, leaving 2 bases unmatched. There are 15 residues in the CDR3. Germline assignment: CDR1 LGHDT and CDR2 YNNKEL (reference sequence). The CDR3 protein is CASSQEGGGNTEAFF. CDR3 sequence (DNA): TGTGCCAGCAGCCAAGAAGGGGGCGGGAACACTGAAGCTTTCTTT.

The V call is TRBV19, the J call TRBJ2-3; TRBD1 might be the D (6 bases). Germline V gives CDR1 LNHDA, CDR2 SQIVND (reference sequence). V lost 4 bases to trimming and J lost 3 bases, with 11 bases between them. This CDR3 comprises 14 residues. This chain's CDR3 is CASSTGEGTDTQYF. CDR3 nucleotides: TGTGCCAGTAGTACAGGGGAAGGGACAGATACGCAGTATTTT.